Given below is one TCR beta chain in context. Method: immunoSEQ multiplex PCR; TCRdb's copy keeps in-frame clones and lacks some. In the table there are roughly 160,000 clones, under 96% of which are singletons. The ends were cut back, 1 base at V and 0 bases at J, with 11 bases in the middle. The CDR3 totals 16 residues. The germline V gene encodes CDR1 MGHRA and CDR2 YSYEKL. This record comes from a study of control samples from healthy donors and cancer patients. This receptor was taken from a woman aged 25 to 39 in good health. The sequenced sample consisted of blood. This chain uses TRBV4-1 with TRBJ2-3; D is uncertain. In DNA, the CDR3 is TGCGCCAGCAGCCAAGGGGGTCGACCCAGCACAGATACGCAGTATTTT. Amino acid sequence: CASSQGGRPSTDTQYF.